Below are 21 T cell receptor beta chains sequenced from a single sample in a study of human T cells and chemical hapten exposure. TCRdb re-derived calls from the RACE reads in MiXCR, one entry per CDR3 protein. This table has 70,000 or so distinct CDR3 sequences, roughly 10% appearing once. The time point: patch test 3, about 24 weeks after DPC sensitization. Treatment in this sample: therapeutic diphenylcyclopropenone sensitization with weekly scalp DPC. Sample: whole blood, taken in connection with sensitization to the hapten diphenylcyclopropenone (DPC). The receptors were sampled from a woman between 45 and 65 years old with alopecia areata. Some clones in this sample may be carry-over from other donors' samples.

Many counts were recorded for this clonotype. V is TRBV7-2 and J is TRBJ2-3, with D uncertain. CDR1 SGHTA and CDR2 FQGNSA come from the germline V gene. Trimming pared 6 bases from V and 3 bases from J, leaving 7 bases between. This CDR3 is 12 amino acids long. The CDR3, as DNA: TGTGCCAGCAGGGGTCAAACAGATACGCAGTATTTT. It encodes CASRGQTDTQYF.

This clonotype has only a few counts. The chain uses TRBV30 and TRBJ2-5; D gene unclear. The CDR3 runs 13 residues. Trimming took off 0 bases at V and 3 bases at J, with 8 bases between the two ends. Germline V gene lookup returns CDR1 GTSNPN and CDR2 SVGIG (reference sequence). The DNA of the CDR3 is TGTGCCTGGAGTGTACTATCTGAAGAGACCCAGTACTTC. Its protein product is CAWSVLSEETQYF.

The CDR3 DNA reads TGTGCCATCGGTTCGGGCGCAGATACGCAGTATTTT. Amino acid sequence: CAIGSGADTQYF. The V call is TRBV10-3, the J call TRBJ2-3; D is ambiguous. Germline V gives CDR1 ENHRY, CDR2 SYGVKD. This CDR3 contains 12 residues. V shed 8 bases and J shed 4 bases, with 10 bases lying between them.

This clonotype was counted at least ten times. This chain links TRBV18 with TRBJ1-6, with 8 bases identical to TRBD1. Looked up from germline, CDR1 is KGHSH and CDR2 is LQKENI. The junction had 6 bases not matched to a gene; V was cut back by 3 bases and J by 5 bases. The CDR3 spans 16 residues. CDR3 residues: CASSPSTGQDNSPLHF. CDR3 nucleotide sequence: TGTGCCAGCTCACCGTCTACGGGACAGGATAATTCACCCCTCCACTTT.

This clonotype was seen many times. This chain links TRBV5-1 with TRBJ2-2, with 10 bases aligning to TRBD1. V was clipped by 4 bases and J by 0 bases; unmatched bases: 3. The germline V gene has CDR1 SGHRS and CDR2 YFSETQ. This CDR3 is built from 16 residues. The CDR3 loop reads CASSPGTGANTGELFF. In DNA form, the CDR3 reads TGCGCCAGCAGCCCGGGGACAGGGGCGAACACCGGGGAGCTGTTTTTT.

This clonotype appeared a few times. CDR3 sequence reads: CASSWTGTQFLYEQYF. CDR3 DNA: TGTGCCAGCAGCTGGACCGGGACACAGTTCCTCTACGAGCAGTACTTC. The V gene is TRBV5-6, the J gene TRBJ2-7, with a tentative D call TRBD1 (6 bases). V was cut by 3 bases and J by 3 bases, with 19 bases left in between. Germline values: CDR1 SGHDT, CDR2 YYEEEE. This CDR3 has 16 amino acids. Supplemented by reference TRBV5-6 and TRBJ2-7, the full variable domain reads DAGVTQSPTHLIKTRGQQVTLRCSPKSGHDTVSWYQQALGQGPQFIFQYYEEEERQRGNFPDRFSGHQFPNYSSELNVNALLLGDSALYLCASSWTGTQFLYEQYFGPGTRLTVT.

There are a few counts of this clonotype. The J gene is TRBJ2-2, the V gene TRBV10-3; D is unresolved. V lost 3 bases, J lost 9 bases, and 11 bases lay in between. This CDR3 has 13 residues. Per germline, CDR1 ENHRY and CDR2 SYGVKD. The CDR3 protein is CAISEWRWRELFF. CDR3 DNA sequence: TGTGCCATCAGTGAATGGCGCTGGAGGGAGCTGTTTTTT.

This clonotype has a count of ten or more. The chain's CDR3 is CASRETGINQPQHF. Here the CDR3 DNA reads TGTGCCAGCAGGGAGACAGGTATCAATCAGCCCCAGCATTTT. The gene calls are TRBV2 and TRBJ1-5; possibly TRBD1 for D (6 bases). Trimming left V 6 bases short and J 3 bases short, with 12 bases between. CDR3 length: 14 residues. Per the germline V gene, CDR1 is SNHLY and CDR2 is FYNNEI.

This chain connects TRBV29-1 to TRBJ2-3; D is possibly TRBD2 (5 bases). V was shortened by 0 bases and J by 1 base, with 14 bases between the two germline ends. The CDR3 is 16 residues long. Per the germline V gene, CDR1 is SQVTM and CDR2 is ANQGSEA. The CDR3 sequence: CSVEDRRRTGTDTQYF. DNA for the CDR3: TGCAGCGTTGAAGATCGTCGACGGACTGGCACAGATACGCAGTATTTT.

This clonotype was detected ten times or more. The chain carries TRBV5-1 and TRBJ2-7; D unresolved. Trimming removed 0 bases at V and 5 bases at J, with 15 bases between. The CDR3 is made up of 15 amino acids. CDR1 SGHRS and CDR2 YFSETQ come from the germline V gene. CDR3 DNA sequence: TGCGCCAGCAGCTTGGCCGAGGAAGGGCTAAACGAGCAGTACTTC. Its translation: CASSLAEEGLNEQYF.

The chain links TRBV7-8 to TRBJ2-1; perhaps TRBD2 as D (6 bases). Germline V gene lookup returns CDR1 SGHVS and CDR2 FQNEAQ. The length of the CDR3 is 16 residues. The V and J ends lost 3 bases and 0 bases respectively, with 12 bases between them. The CDR3 here is CASSLGRSRSYNEQFF. CDR3 coding DNA: TGTGCCAGCAGCTTGGGGAGGTCACGCTCCTACAATGAGCAGTTCTTC.

This clonotype was seen a few times. In DNA form, the CDR3 reads TGTGCCAGCCGGGACAGCAACTACGAGCAGTACTTC. Its protein product is CASRDSNYEQYF. The J gene is TRBJ2-7, the V gene TRBV6-6, with 7 bases that match TRBD1. The CDR3 has 12 residues. The junction had 4 bases not matched to a gene; V was cut back by 8 bases and J by 3 bases. The germline V gene has CDR1 MNHNY and CDR2 SVGAGI (reference sequence).

This clonotype was counted only a few times. The chain recombines TRBV5-1 with TRBJ2-3, with 13 bases fitting TRBD2. CDR3 length: 17 residues. V gave up 2 bases and J gave up 1 base; unmatched junction bases: 4. Germline CDR1 and CDR2: SGHRS and YFSETQ. The CDR3 region is CASSLAGTSGGTDTQYF. In DNA, the CDR3 is TGCGCCAGCAGCTTAGCCGGGACTAGCGGGGGCACAGATACGCAGTATTTT.

This clonotype was recorded many times. The J gene is TRBJ2-1, the V gene TRBV7-2, with 8 bases identical to TRBD2. The CDR3 has 15 residues. Per the germline V gene, CDR1 is SGHTA and CDR2 is FQGNSA. V gave up 1 base and J gave up 6 bases; unmatched junction bases: 5. The DNA for the CDR3 is TGTGCCAGCAGCTTAGGGACTAGCCCTCTCAATGAGCAGTTCTTC. It is translated as CASSLGTSPLNEQFF.

This clonotype was detected many times. The chain links TRBV11-2 to TRBJ1-4, with TRBD1 as a possible D gene (5 bases). The ends were cut back, 5 bases at V and 2 bases at J, with 12 bases in the middle. From germline, CDR1 is SGHAT and CDR2 FQNNGV. This CDR3 comprises 15 residues. This CDR3 is CASSPGGTTNEKLFF. DNA of the CDR3: TGTGCCAGCAGCCCTGGAGGGACGACTAATGAAAAACTGTTTTTT.

The chain links TRBV14 to TRBJ2-1, with 14 positions matching TRBD2. V was clipped by 3 bases and J by 10 bases; unmatched bases: 11. Germline V gives CDR1 SGHDN, CDR2 FVKESK. CDR3 length: 17 amino acids. CDR3: CASSQGRLAGGPEEQFF. As DNA, the CDR3 is TGTGCCAGCAGCCAGGGTAGACTAGCGGGAGGGCCTGAAGAGCAGTTCTTC.

This clonotype was seen more than once but under ten times. The chain employs TRBV4-3 and TRBJ2-1; the D gene is possibly TRBD1 (6 bases). This CDR3 region has 15 residues. Germline assignment: CDR1 LGHNA and CDR2 YSLEER. Between the trimmed V and J ends, which lost 0 bases and 1 base, there was a span of 7 bases. This chain's CDR3 is CASSQDTGSYNEQFF. The CDR3 DNA reads TGCGCCAGCAGCCAAGATACAGGGTCCTACAATGAGCAGTTCTTC.

This clonotype was counted many times. The chain is built from TRBV7-2 and TRBJ1-6; 9 bases line up with TRBD1. The germline gives CDR1 SGHTA, CDR2 FQGNSA. The CDR3 has 16 residues. V shed 0 bases and J 4 bases; nucleotides not matched to a gene: 1. This chain's CDR3 is CASSLAGTGYNSPLHF. CDR3 DNA sequence: TGTGCCAGCAGCTTAGCCGGGACAGGGTATAATTCACCCCTCCACTTT. The variable domain in full, with the rest retrieved from reference TRBV7-2 and TRBJ1-6, is GAGVSQSPSNKVTEKGKDVELRCDPISGHTALYWYRQSLGQGLEFLIYFQGNSAPDKSGLPSDRFSAERTGGSVSTLTIQRTQQEDSAVYLCASSLAGTGYNSPLHFGNGTRLTVT.

This clonotype occurred a few times. The CDR3 DNA sequence: TGTGCCAGCAGTTCGCTTGGGGGGTTAAACACTGAAGCTTTCTTT. Amino acid sequence: CASSSLGGLNTEAFF. The chain couples TRBV12-3 or TRBV12-4 to TRBJ1-1, with D possibly TRBD1 on 5 matching bases. This CDR3 has 15 amino acids. The V end was cut by 4 bases, the J end by 2 bases, with 14 bases between.

This clonotype was observed at least ten times. The V gene is TRBV6-5, the J gene TRBJ1-1; 8 nucleotides agree with TRBD1. Germline values: CDR1 MNHEY, CDR2 SVGAGI. Losses at the gene ends were 2 bases for V and 7 bases for J; bases not matched to a gene: 3. This CDR3 spans 13 amino acids. The CDR3 here is CASSYAGGYEAFF. DNA for the CDR3: TGTGCCAGCAGTTACGCAGGGGGCTATGAAGCTTTCTTT.

This clonotype was seen a handful of times. The rearrangement uses TRBV7-2 and TRBJ2-1; perhaps TRBD2 as D (6 bases). Trimming left V 0 bases short and J 6 bases short, with 15 bases between. The germline V gene encodes CDR1 SGHTA and CDR2 FQGNSA. This CDR3 spans 16 amino acids. The CDR3 DNA reads as TGTGCCAGCAGCTTAGCGCGGGATACACCGTTCAATGAGCAGTTCTTC. It is translated as CASSLARDTPFNEQFF.